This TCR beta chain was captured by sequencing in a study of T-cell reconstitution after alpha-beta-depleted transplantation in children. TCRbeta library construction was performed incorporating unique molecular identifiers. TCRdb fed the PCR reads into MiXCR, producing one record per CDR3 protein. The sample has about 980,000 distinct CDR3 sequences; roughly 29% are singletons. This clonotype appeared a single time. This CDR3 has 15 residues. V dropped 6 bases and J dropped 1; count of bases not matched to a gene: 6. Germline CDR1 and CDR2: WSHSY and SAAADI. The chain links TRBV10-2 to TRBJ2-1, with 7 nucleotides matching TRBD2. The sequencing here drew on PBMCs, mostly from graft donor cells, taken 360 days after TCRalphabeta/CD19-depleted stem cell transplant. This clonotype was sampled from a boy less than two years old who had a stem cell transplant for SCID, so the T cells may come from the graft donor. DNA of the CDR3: TGCGCCAGCAGGGGACCTAGCGGATCCTACAATGAGCAGTTCTTC. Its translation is CASRGPSGSYNEQFF.